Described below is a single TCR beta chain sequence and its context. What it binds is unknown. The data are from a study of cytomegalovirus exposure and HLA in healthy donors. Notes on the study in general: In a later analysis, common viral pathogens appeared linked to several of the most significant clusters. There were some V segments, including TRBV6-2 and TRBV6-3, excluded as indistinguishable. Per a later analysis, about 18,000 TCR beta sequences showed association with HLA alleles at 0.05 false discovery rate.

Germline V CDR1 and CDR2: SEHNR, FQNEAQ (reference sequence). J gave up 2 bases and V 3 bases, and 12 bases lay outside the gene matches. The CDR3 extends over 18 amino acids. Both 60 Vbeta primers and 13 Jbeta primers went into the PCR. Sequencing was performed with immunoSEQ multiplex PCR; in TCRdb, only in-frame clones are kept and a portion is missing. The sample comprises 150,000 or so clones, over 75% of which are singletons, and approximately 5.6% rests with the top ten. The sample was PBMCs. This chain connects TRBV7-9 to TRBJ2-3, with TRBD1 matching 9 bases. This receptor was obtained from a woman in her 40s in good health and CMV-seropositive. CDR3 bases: TGTGCCAGCAGCTTCAATATTCAGACAGGGGGTATCACAGATACGCAGTATTTT. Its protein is CASSFNIQTGGITDTQYF.